The T cell receptor beta chain described here comes from a study of T cells in Graves' hyperthyroidism and ophthalmopathy. General study findings and limits: Blood also showed most of the thyroid clonotypes that were expanded above 0.001. By a 13 V-J model, ophthalmopathy was set apart from stable hyperthyroidism.

Amplified TCR beta CDR3 regions came from RNA transcripts. The primer set for the first-round RT-PCR of the TCR CDR3 was HTBI. MiXCR was run by TCRdb on the multiplex PCR reads, yielding one entry per CDR3 protein. The data hold roughly 260,000 distinct CDR3 sequences, with about 14% observed a single time. This clonotype was detected ten times or more. Its cognate antigen is unknown. CDR3 size: 16 residues. V lost 4 bases, J lost 7 bases, and 14 bases stayed unmatched. Germline V gene sequence: CDR1 ENHRY, CDR2 SYGVKD. Sample: blood. The receptor's source is a woman in her 40s with Graves' hyperthyroidism that later progressed to Graves' ophthalmopathy. The genes are TRBV10-3 and TRBJ2-5; TRBD2 aligns across 8 bases. The CDR3 here is CAISAKPGLDGGTQYF. For the CDR3, the DNA is TGTGCCATCAGTGCTAAACCGGGACTAGATGGGGGGACCCAGTACTTC.